The TCR beta chain under discussion was sequenced for a study of patients and donors after allogeneic stem cell transplantation. TCRdb called the RT-PCR reads again in MiXCR, with one record for every CDR3 protein. The table records more than 150,000 distinct CDR3 sequences, approximately 25% of them present only once. This CDR3 contains 14 residues. The germline V and J ends were trimmed by 6 bases and 0 bases, with 15 bases remaining between them. CDR1 is SQVTM, CDR2 ANQGSEA, per germline. This clonotype was seen a handful of times. The sample taken for sequencing was blood, either unsorted or a sorted T cell fraction (not recorded which). The chain recombines TRBV29-1 with TRBJ2-7; a possible D gene is TRBD1 (6 bases). This TCR came from a human donor who was either an allogeneic HSCT recipient or a stem cell or donor lymphocyte infusion donor (not recorded which). It is not recorded whose cells these are; they may come from a transplant donor. CDR3 DNA: TGCAGCGTCAAAACAGGGTTATTCTCCTACGAGCAGTACTTC. As protein: CSVKTGLFSYEQYF.